These 7 T cell receptor beta chains came from one sample sequenced in a study of OX40 agonist ivuxolimab in advanced cancers. The table came from immunoSEQ multiplex PCR; TCRdb's copy has only in-frame clones and leaves some out. The data contain approximately 72,000 clones, roughly 89% of them singletons. Sequencing used CD4+ or CD8+ T cells sorted from blood, obtained in a trial of the OX40 agonist ivuxolimab. The origin of the receptors is an adult with an advanced solid tumor such as melanoma, head and neck, liver or kidney cancer.

The V gene is TRBV7-2, the J gene TRBJ1-6; 9 nucleotides line up with TRBD1. Looked up from germline, CDR1 is SGHTA and CDR2 is FQGNSA. The CDR3 runs 14 residues. With 4 bases clipped from V and 8 bases from J, the junction kept 3 bases outside the gene matches. The DNA of the CDR3 is TGTGCCAGCAGCTCCGGACAGGGGCATTCACCCCTCCACTTT. It translates to CASSSGQGHSPLHF. Full variable domain (missing parts from reference TRBV7-2 and TRBJ1-6): GAGVSQSPSNKVTEKGKDVELRCDPISGHTALYWYRQSLGQGLEFLIYFQGNSAPDKSGLPSDRFSAERTGGSVSTLTIQRTQQEDSAVYLCASSSGQGHSPLHFGNGTRLTVT.

The DNA for the CDR3 is TGTGCCAGCAGTCGAAACCAGGGGAGGGGCTACACCTTC. It encodes CASSRNQGRGYTF. The chain employs TRBV27 and TRBJ1-2; TRBD1 might be the D (6 bases). This CDR3 has 13 amino acids. Germline CDR1 is MNHEY and CDR2 is SMNVEV (reference sequence). V shed 5 bases and J shed 8 bases, with 15 bases lying between them.

This chain uses TRBV7-2 with TRBJ2-7; no clear D. V lost 2 bases and J lost 1, with 12 bases in between. CDR1 is SGHTA, CDR2 FQGNSA, per germline. The CDR3 consists of 15 residues. The CDR3 DNA is TGTGCCAGCAGCTTAAGGAGTTCGATTTCCTACGAGCAGTACTTC. Translation: CASSLRSSISYEQYF. Complete variable domain (other parts from reference TRBV7-2 and TRBJ2-7): GAGVSQSPSNKVTEKGKDVELRCDPISGHTALYWYRQSLGQGLEFLIYFQGNSAPDKSGLPSDRFSAERTGGSVSTLTIQRTQQEDSAVYLCASSLRSSISYEQYFGPGTRLTVT.

V is TRBV4-2 and J is TRBJ1-2; D possibly corresponds to TRBD1 (5 bases). CDR1 LGHNA and CDR2 YNFKEQ come from the germline V gene. Trimming removed 3 bases at V and 13 bases at J, with 18 bases between. This CDR3 region has 13 residues. The CDR3 protein is CASSQTEEAGITF. As DNA, the CDR3 is TGTGCCAGCAGCCAGACAGAGGAAGCAGGTATCACCTTC.

J is TRBJ1-1 and V is TRBV7-9; D is undetermined. Trimming removed 6 bases from V and 5 bases from J, with 13 bases in between. Germline loops: CDR1 SEHNR, CDR2 FQNEAQ (reference sequence). The CDR3 runs to 13 residues. The CDR3 spells CASSIVSGTEAFF. As DNA, the CDR3 is TGTGCCAGCAGTATTGTTTCGGGTACTGAAGCTTTCTTT.

The chain links TRBV18 to TRBJ1-5, with D perhaps matching TRBD1 (5 bases). The V gene lost 6 bases and the J gene lost 2 bases, with 11 bases spanning the gap. Germline V gene lookup returns CDR1 KGHSH and CDR2 LQKENI. This CDR3 is built from 14 residues. The DNA of the CDR3 is TGTGCCAGCTCCCGCGGGACGGGCAATCAGCCCCAGCATTTT. This gives the protein CASSRGTGNQPQHF.

The rearrangement joins TRBV27 to TRBJ2-2; 10 bases align to TRBD1. The CDR3 covers 17 residues. Germline V CDR1 and CDR2: MNHEY, SMNVEV (reference sequence). Germline trimming cut 5 bases from V and 6 bases from J; bases unmatched to any gene: 12. As DNA, the CDR3 is TGTGCCAGCAGTCCGTCTGTGACAGGGGGCAGGGCCGGGGAGCTGTTTTTT. Translation gives CASSPSVTGGRAGELFF.